This TCR beta chain was identified during a study of T cell responses to AZD1222 COVID-19 vaccine. About the study: Second-dose groups at about 4 or about 12 weeks were pooled. Overall study results and limits: Elevations in Spike-specific TCR breadth and depth followed administration of two AZD1222 doses. Scientists sampled the repertoires only once the peak T cell response had passed. Mostly white British, mostly female donors; authors suggested clonal diversity may be underestimated.

As for this clone: Its target is not known.

Profiling relied on immunoSEQ multiplex PCR, and the TCRdb table lists in-frame clones only, not all of them. The sample carries about 150,000 clones, around 90% recorded once. The germline CDR1 and CDR2 sequences are MNHEY and SVGAGI. The trim removed 2 bases at V and 3 bases at J, leaving 3 bases unmatched. The CDR3 runs to 14 residues. The chain is built from TRBV6-5 and TRBJ1-1; 7 bases match TRBD1. The sequence came from an adult in good health. Sequenced material: peripheral blood, taken on day 0 of AZD1222 vaccination. CDR3 sequence: CASSYTTGDTEAFF. CDR3 sequence (DNA): TGTGCCAGCAGTTACACCACAGGGGACACTGAAGCTTTCTTT.